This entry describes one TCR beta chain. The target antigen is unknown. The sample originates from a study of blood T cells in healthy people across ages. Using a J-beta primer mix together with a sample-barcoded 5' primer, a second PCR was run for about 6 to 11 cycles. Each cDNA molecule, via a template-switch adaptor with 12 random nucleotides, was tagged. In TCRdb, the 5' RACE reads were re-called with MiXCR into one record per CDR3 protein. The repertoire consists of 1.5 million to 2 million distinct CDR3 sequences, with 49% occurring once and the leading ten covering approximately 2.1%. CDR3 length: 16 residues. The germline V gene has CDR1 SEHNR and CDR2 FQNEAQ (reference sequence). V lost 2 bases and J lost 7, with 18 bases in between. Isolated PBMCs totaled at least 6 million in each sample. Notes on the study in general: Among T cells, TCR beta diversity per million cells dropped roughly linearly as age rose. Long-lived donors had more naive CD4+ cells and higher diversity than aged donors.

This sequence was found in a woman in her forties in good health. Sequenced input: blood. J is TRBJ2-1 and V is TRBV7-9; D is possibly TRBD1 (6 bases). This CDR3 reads CASSLPQGNPRNEQFF. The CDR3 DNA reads TGTGCCAGCAGCTTACCACAGGGAAATCCGAGGAATGAGCAGTTCTTC.